What follows are 27 T cell receptor beta chains derived from one specimen sequenced in a study of cytomegalovirus exposure and HLA in healthy donors. PCR primers comprised 60 Vbeta and 13 Jbeta primers. The repertoire was sequenced with immunoSEQ multiplex PCR; TCRdb's copy has only in-frame clones and lacks some. The sample shows around 200,000 clones, around 77% of them seen only once. Source material: PBMCs. Receptors originate from a woman aged 25 to 45 in good health and CMV-seropositive.

This clone has a single count. The chain combines TRBV7-2 with TRBJ1-3, with 9 positions matching TRBD1. Trimming cost V 3 bases and J 8 bases; bases outside gene matches: 14. The CDR3 runs 17 residues. The germline V gene has CDR1 SGHTA and CDR2 FQGNSA. DNA for the CDR3: TGTGCCAGCAGCTTCCCATACAGGGGGCGTTTAGTTGACACCATATATTTT. It yields the protein CASSFPYRGRLVDTIYF. The complete variable domain, with remaining parts taken from reference TRBV7-2 and TRBJ1-3, reads GAGVSQSPSNKVTEKGKDVELRCDPISGHTALYWYRQSLGQGLEFLIYFQGNSAPDKSGLPSDRFSAERTGGSVSTLTIQRTQQEDSAVYLCASSFPYRGRLVDTIYFGEGSWLTVV.

This rearrangement joins TRBV5-6 to TRBJ2-5, with a tentative D call TRBD1 (6 bases). The CDR3 is 17 amino acids. The germline V gene encodes CDR1 SGHDT and CDR2 YYEEEE. The V and J ends lost 8 bases and 1 base respectively, with 24 bases between them. The CDR3 bases are TGTGCCAGTAGAAGCAATTTTGAAAACAGGGCCCAAGAGACCCAGTACTTC. Its translation is CASRSNFENRAQETQYF.

V is TRBV7-8 and J is TRBJ2-7; tentative D call: TRBD2 (6 bases). The CDR3 totals 18 residues. With 1 base removed from V and 0 bases from J, the gap between germline ends came to 19 bases. In germline, CDR1 is SGHVS, CDR2 FQNEAQ. In DNA form, the CDR3 reads TGTGCCAGCAGCTTAGTTCCGTCGGGGGTAAAGAGCTCCTACGAGCAGTACTTC. Protein: CASSLVPSGVKSSYEQYF.

DNA of the CDR3: TGTGCCAGCAGTGAAAGCTGGGGGGCCTACGAGCAGTACTTC. This codes for CASSESWGAYEQYF. This sequence joins TRBV2 and TRBJ2-7, with D possibly TRBD2 on 6 matching bases. The CDR3 has 14 residues. CDR1 SNHLY and CDR2 FYNNEI come from the germline V gene. Trimming removed 2 bases from V and 2 bases from J, with 10 bases in between.

The DNA for the CDR3 is TGTGCCAGCAGCTTGGGGGGGACAGGGGTTGGCGAGCAGTACTTC. It translates to CASSLGGTGVGEQYF. V gene TRBV5-4 combines with J gene TRBJ2-7; 10 bases match TRBD1. CDR3 length: 15 residues. Germline CDR1 is SGHNT and CDR2 is YYREEE (reference sequence). V was pared by 0 bases and J by 6 bases, with 6 bases of the junction left unmatched.

V usage is TRBV30 and J usage is TRBJ2-7; 9 nucleotides line up with TRBD1. CDR1 is GTSNPN, CDR2 SVGIG, per germline (reference sequence). J gave up 4 bases and V 2 bases, and 9 bases lay outside the gene matches. The CDR3 runs 15 residues. The CDR3 region is CAWSTGTGNPYEQYF. The CDR3 DNA follows: TGTGCCTGGAGTACCGGGACAGGGAATCCGTACGAGCAGTACTTC.

The J gene is TRBJ2-7, the V gene TRBV7-9; perhaps TRBD1 as D (5 bases). This CDR3 contains 12 residues. Deletions cut 8 bases from V and 0 bases from J, with 8 bases between. Germline V gene data show CDR1 as SEHNR and CDR2 as FQNEAQ (reference sequence). The CDR3, as DNA: TGTGCCAGCCAGGGTTCCTCCTACGAGCAGTACTTC. Translation gives CASQGSSYEQYF.

This clone was seen a handful of times. The chain employs TRBV5-1 and TRBJ1-1; 8 bases line up with TRBD1. The CDR3 consists of 13 residues. Germline V CDR1 and CDR2: SGHRS, YFSETQ. The V segment lost 2 bases and the J segment 4 bases; nucleotides outside the gene matches: 1. CDR3: CASSLQGGTEAFF. DNA of the CDR3: TGCGCCAGCAGCTTACAGGGGGGCACTGAAGCTTTCTTT.

The V gene is TRBV29-1, the J gene TRBJ1-1, with D possibly being TRBD1 (5 bases). Germline V gene sequence: CDR1 SQVTM, CDR2 ANQGSEA. This CDR3 spans 13 amino acids. Trimming shortened V by 3 bases and J by 5 bases, and 13 bases separated the two germline ends. CDR3 loop: CSVDLTGRTEAFF. As DNA, the CDR3 is TGCAGCGTTGACTTAACAGGTCGAACTGAAGCTTTCTTT.

The rearrangement links TRBV7-2 to TRBJ1-5, with 7 bases that match TRBD1. Germline V lookup: CDR1 SGHTA, CDR2 FQGNSA. This CDR3 has 15 residues. The V gene end was trimmed by 5 bases and the J gene end by 2 bases; junction bases not matched to a gene: 6. CDR3 nucleotide sequence: TGTGCCAGCAGCCGAGGGGGCAGGGGCAATCAGCCCCAGCATTTT. It specifies CASSRGGRGNQPQHF.

V gene TRBV7-2 combines with J gene TRBJ2-2; no reliable D call. Per the germline V gene, CDR1 is SGHTA and CDR2 is FQGNSA. The CDR3 is 14 residues long. V was cut by 2 bases and J by 0 bases, with 4 bases left in between. The CDR3 region has the DNA TGTGCCAGCAGCTTACCTCCGAACACCGGGGAGCTGTTTTTT. As protein: CASSLPPNTGELFF.

This chain uses TRBV25-1 with TRBJ1-3, with unresolved D. The CDR3 length is 14 residues. V lost 2 bases to trimming and J lost 2 bases, with 7 bases between them. CDR1 MGHDK and CDR2 SYGVNS come from the germline V gene. CDR3 nucleotides: TGTGCCAGCAGTGAACCGGGGACTGGAAACACCATATATTTT. It yields the protein CASSEPGTGNTIYF.

The rearrangement joins TRBV10-3 to TRBJ1-1; 8 nucleotides line up with TRBD1. Germline CDR1 ENHRY, CDR2 SYGVKD. V was pared by 3 bases and J by 1 base, with 4 bases of the junction left unmatched. CDR3 length: 15 amino acids. This CDR3 reads CAISDSGQGNTEAFF. The CDR3 DNA reads TGTGCCATCAGTGATTCTGGACAGGGGAACACTGAAGCTTTCTTT.

The chain couples TRBV4-3 to TRBJ1-1; a possible D gene is TRBD1 (6 bases). V lost 4 bases and J lost 3, with 9 bases in between. There are 13 residues in the CDR3. CDR1 and CDR2 from the germline V gene are LGHNA and YSLEER. CDR3 nucleotides: TGCGCCAGCAGCCTAGACAGGTACACTGAAGCTTTCTTT. Protein sequence: CASSLDRYTEAFF.

This rearrangement joins TRBV1 to TRBJ1-2; the table calls TRBD1, which could not be checked here. TRBV1 is a pseudogene segment. This CDR3 is 16 amino acids long. This CDR3 reads CTSSPNRDLRLYGYTF. The CDR3 nucleotides are TGCACCAGCAGCCCAAACAGAGACCTTAGGCTCTATGGCTACACCTTC.

This clone was picked up one time. This chain connects TRBV19 to TRBJ2-3; D not resolved. Germline V gives CDR1 LNHDA, CDR2 SQIVND (reference sequence). Trimming stripped 6 bases from V and 3 bases from J, with 22 bases between. This CDR3 comprises 17 residues. CDR3 bases: TGTGCCAGTAGGCCCTACCTGGGCACAGATATTACAGATACGCAGTATTTT. Amino acid sequence: CASRPYLGTDITDTQYF.

The rearrangement joins TRBV6-5 to TRBJ1-1, with TRBD1 identical over 7 bases. V lost 2 bases and J lost 8; bases outside the gene matches: 11. CDR3 length: 15 residues. Germline V gene lookup returns CDR1 MNHEY and CDR2 SVGAGI. This CDR3 reads CASSYALHRGPEAFF. CDR3 DNA sequence: TGTGCCAGCAGTTACGCCCTGCACAGGGGCCCCGAAGCTTTCTTT.

The CDR3 protein is CASSLQGNRYEQYF. The CDR3 nucleotides read TGCGCCAGCAGCTTACAGGGGAATAGATACGAGCAGTACTTC. V is TRBV5-1 and J is TRBJ2-7; TRBD1 matches at 7 bases. Per germline, CDR1 SGHRS and CDR2 YFSETQ. The CDR3 extends over 14 amino acids. After removal of 2 bases from V and 4 bases from J, the junction contained 6 bases not matched to a gene.

V gene TRBV7-2 combines with J gene TRBJ2-7; TRBD1 agrees at 9 bases. V lost 6 bases to trimming and J lost 6 bases; unmatched junction nucleotides: 12. This CDR3 has 15 residues. The V gene's germline CDR1 is SGHTA and CDR2 FQGNSA. The CDR3 reads CASSQQGGTGSEQYF. The CDR3 DNA reads as TGTGCCAGCAGTCAACAAGGGGGGACAGGGAGCGAGCAGTACTTC.

The chain couples TRBV6-1 to TRBJ1-1, with D unresolved. The CDR3 has 14 residues. Germline loops: CDR1 MNHNS, CDR2 SASEGT. Trimming left V 3 bases short and J 1 base short, with 9 bases between. The chain's CDR3 is CASSDGLSNTEAFF. The CDR3, as DNA: TGTGCCAGCAGTGATGGGCTTTCGAACACTGAAGCTTTCTTT.

The chain carries TRBV28 and TRBJ1-2; TRBD1 is a possible D gene (6 bases). Between the trimmed V and J ends, which lost 4 bases and 4 bases, there was a span of 10 bases. CDR1 is MDHEN and CDR2 is SYDVKM in the germline V gene. The CDR3 contains 13 residues. Written as DNA, the CDR3 is TGTGCCAGCAGTTCCCGGGACATCTATGGCTACACCTTC. It translates to CASSSRDIYGYTF.

V usage is TRBV4-3 and J usage is TRBJ1-3; D remains unclear. The V and J ends lost 0 bases and 0 bases respectively, with 9 bases between them. The CDR3 loop spans 16 amino acids. Germline V lookup: CDR1 LGHNA, CDR2 YSLEER. CDR3 nucleotides: TGCGCCAGCAGCCAAGACCTAATCAACTCTGGAAACACCATATATTTT. It encodes CASSQDLINSGNTIYF.

J is TRBJ1-5 and V is TRBV10-3, with 9 bases matching TRBD1. Germline V lookup: CDR1 ENHRY, CDR2 SYGVKD. The CDR3 is 13 amino acids. J lost 7 bases, V lost 7 bases, and 5 bases had no gene match. The DNA of the CDR3 is TGTGCCATCACTGGGGACAGGGAACAGCCCCAGCATTTT. Translated: CAITGDREQPQHF.

The V gene is TRBV6-4, the J gene TRBJ1-1; TRBD1 might be the D (5 bases). The germline V gene encodes CDR1 MRHNA and CDR2 SNTAGT. V was clipped by 9 bases and J by 2 bases, with 16 bases between them. The CDR3 totals 14 residues. The CDR3 loop reads CARPNRSSNTEAFF. The CDR3 DNA sequence: TGTGCCAGACCAAACAGGAGCTCAAACACTGAAGCTTTCTTT.

The chain carries TRBV19 and TRBJ2-2; no firm D call. Germline V gene sequence: CDR1 LNHDA, CDR2 SQIVND (reference sequence). Deletions cut 2 bases from V and 6 bases from J, with 13 bases between. There are 15 residues in the CDR3. Here the CDR3 DNA reads TGTGCCAGTAGTATACGGTCAATCTCGGCCGGGGAGCTGTTTTTT. It specifies CASSIRSISAGELFF.

This clone has just a few counts. V and J are TRBV6-5 and TRBJ2-1; D is unresolved. The CDR3 is 14 amino acids. Trimming removed 4 bases from V and 6 bases from J, with 13 bases in between. CDR1 is MNHEY and CDR2 is SVGAGI in the germline V gene. The CDR3 DNA is TGTGCCAGCAGTTTTCTAGAGGAGATCAATGAGCAGTTCTTC. This codes for CASSFLEEINEQFF.

This sequence joins TRBV25-1 and TRBJ1-1; D may be TRBD1 (6 bases). The CDR3 is made up of 14 amino acids. From germline, CDR1 is MGHDK and CDR2 SYGVNS. V lost 4 bases and J lost 1, with 10 bases in between. The CDR3 nucleotides are TGTGCCAGCAGTGTGGACAGCGCGAACACTGAAGCTTTCTTT. Translation gives CASSVDSANTEAFF.